This is a list of T cell receptor beta chains from one sample in a study of post-analysis software for immune sequencing data. TCRdb reprocessed the PCR reads via MiXCR and lists one record per CDR3 protein. The sample consists of 750,000 to 950,000 distinct CDR3 sequences, 46% of them appearing once. The sequenced sample was blood. The source is a girl between 10 and 17 years old with multiple sclerosis. Each CDR3 is given with its conserved first and last residue. The order of the fields is J gene, V gene, clone size, D gene, CDR3 protein, CDR3 DNA. The D gene is left open where the match is weak. Clone sizes are given selectively: once, few, many, or a class where the clone is expanded.

TRBJ2-7,TRBV2,-,-,CASSSPPGSYEQYF,TGTGCCAGCAGTTCCCCTCCGGGCTCCTACGAGCAGTACTTC
TRBJ1-4,TRBV29-1,-,-,CSVEGTRNEKLFF,TGCAGCGTTGAGGGAACCAGAAATGAAAAACTGTTTTTT
TRBJ2-5,TRBV7-2,few,-,CASSLGGAFQETQYF,TGTGCCAGCAGCTTAGGGGGAGCGTTCCAAGAGACCCAGTACTTC
TRBJ2-3,TRBV20-1,-,TRBD1,CSARGQGVPQYF,TGCAGTGCTCGCGGTCAGGGGGTCCCGCAGTATTTT
TRBJ1-4,TRBV5-1,-,-,CASSLPGLNEKLFF,TGCGCCAGCAGTTTACCGGGACTTAATGAAAAACTGTTTTTT
TRBJ2-5,TRBV24-1,-,-,CATSDFGAAKETQYF,TGTGCCACCAGTGATTTTGGGGCGGCCAAAGAGACCCAGTACTTC
TRBJ2-1,TRBV12-3/TRBV12-4,-,-,CASRPPGHLGTGEQFF,TGTGCCAGCAGGCCCCCGGGACACTTAGGGACGGGTGAGCAGTTCTTC
TRBJ2-1,TRBV12-3/TRBV12-4,-,TRBD2,CASRPGTRDNEQFF,TGTGCCTCCAGGCCCGGGACTAGAGACAATGAGCAGTTCTTC
TRBJ2-1,TRBV29-1,-,-,CSVESSRYNEQFF,TGCAGCGTTGAATCGAGTCGCTACAATGAGCAGTTCTTC
TRBJ2-3,TRBV13,-,-,CASSPPRGTRTDTQYF,TGTGCCAGCAGCCCGCCTAGGGGCACCCGCACAGATACGCAGTATTTT
TRBJ2-1,TRBV20-1,few,TRBD2,CSASPFLAGGGYNEQFF,TGCAGTGCTAGTCCCTTTTTAGCGGGAGGGGGTTACAATGAGCAGTTCTTC
TRBJ1-2,TRBV18,-,TRBD1,CASSPTDRGYTF,TGTGCCAGCTCACCCACGGACAGGGGCTACACCTTC
TRBJ2-1,TRBV5-1,-,-,CASSFWQGGVNEQFF,TGCGCCAGCAGCTTTTGGCAGGGAGGTGTGAATGAGCAGTTCTTC
TRBJ2-6,TRBV12-3/TRBV12-4,-,TRBD2,CARSLRGAGIGGANVLTF,TGTGCCCGCAGTTTGCGGGGGGCAGGGATAGGTGGGGCCAACGTCCTGACTTTC
TRBJ2-7,TRBV15,-,TRBD2,CATSRGGTTGEQYF,TGTGCCACCAGCAGAGGAGGGACTACTGGCGAGCAGTACTTC
TRBJ1-5,TRBV11-2,-,-,CASSLGGGSKPQHF,TGTGCCAGCAGCTTAGGAGGGGGATCGAAGCCCCAGCATTTT
TRBJ1-5,TRBV15,-,-,CATSRDKGVNQPQHF,TGTGCCACCAGCAGAGATAAGGGAGTAAATCAGCCCCAGCATTTT
TRBJ2-5,TRBV5-6,few,-,CASSLGDLEETQYF,TGTGCCAGCAGCTTGGGTGACTTGGAGGAGACCCAGTACTTC
TRBJ2-7,TRBV5-1,few,TRBD1,CASSLNPRTGESWEQYF,TGCGCCAGCAGCTTGAATCCCCGGACAGGGGAGTCGTGGGAGCAGTACTTC
TRBJ2-3,TRBV5-1,few,-,CASSPRERDTDTQYF,TGCGCCAGCAGCCCCCGGGAGCGTGACACAGATACGCAGTATTTT
TRBJ2-5,TRBV5-5,-,-,CASSISIGQSETQYF,TGTGCCAGCAGCATATCAATCGGGCAATCGGAGACCCAGTACTTC
TRBJ2-1,TRBV12-3/TRBV12-4,few,-,CASTPEVAYNEQFF,TGTGCCAGCACCCCCGAGGTAGCCTACAATGAGCAGTTCTTC
TRBJ2-4,TRBV20-1,-,-,CSARDGGLAKNIQYF,TGCAGTGCTAGAGATGGCGGTCTAGCCAAAAACATTCAGTACTTC
TRBJ2-1,TRBV27,-,TRBD2,CVSSLSTSGRNEQFF,TGTGTCAGCAGTTTATCGACTAGCGGGAGGAATGAGCAGTTCTTC
TRBJ1-5,TRBV28,-,-,CASSLFLGGQPQHF,TGTGCCAGCAGTTTATTTTTAGGTGGGCAGCCCCAGCATTTT
TRBJ2-1,TRBV30,once,TRBD2,CAWEPGLVNNEQFF,TGTGCCTGGGAGCCGGGACTAGTCAACAATGAGCAGTTCTTC
TRBJ2-1,TRBV10-3,-,TRBD2,CAIRTSDSYNEQFF,TGTGCCATCAGGACTAGCGACTCCTACAATGAGCAGTTCTTC
TRBJ2-1,TRBV6-2/TRBV6-3,-,TRBD1,CASSPTGRKFQFF,TGTGCCAGCAGCCCGACAGGGCGCAAGTTTCAGTTCTTC